These 14 T cell receptor beta chains share one sample of origin, sequenced in a study of cytomegalovirus exposure and HLA in healthy donors. PCR used 60 Vbeta primers and 13 Jbeta primers. TCRdb's table, derived via immunoSEQ multiplex PCR, lists solely in-frame clones and lacks some. Here the sample spans 150,000 to 200,000 clones, about 77% being singletons. The specimen was PBMCs. The receptors here all came from a female donor in good health and CMV-seronegative.

This clone was observed once. V and J are TRBV6-5 and TRBJ1-1; TRBD1 matches 7 bases. The V gene's germline CDR1 is MNHEY and CDR2 SVGAGI. The trim removed 5 bases at V and 0 bases at J, leaving 3 bases unmatched. The CDR3 has 14 residues. Written as DNA, the CDR3 is TGTGCCAGCAGTGAAGGACAGGTGAACACTGAAGCTTTCTTT. Translation: CASSEGQVNTEAFF.

This chain joins TRBV6-6 and TRBJ1-6, with 10 positions matching TRBD1. V shed 6 bases, J shed 8 bases, and the junction held 7 bases outside the gene matches. The CDR3 is made up of 15 amino acids. Germline V gene lookup returns CDR1 MNHNY and CDR2 SVGAGI (reference sequence). In DNA, the CDR3 is TGTGCCAGCAGACCCGGACAGGGGGACTATTCACCCCTCCACTTT. Translating it yields CASRPGQGDYSPLHF.

This chain connects TRBV7-9 to TRBJ1-2; D is unclear. This CDR3 contains 15 residues. Trimming stripped 0 bases from V and 4 bases from J, with 12 bases between. Germline CDR1 and CDR2: SEHNR and FQNEAQ (reference sequence). DNA of the CDR3: TGTGCCAGCAGCTTAGCCAAGCCTTCTGGCTATGGCTACACCTTC. It is translated as CASSLAKPSGYGYTF.

The chain joins TRBV19 to TRBJ1-5; D is uncertain. The V end was cut by 5 bases, the J end by 0 bases, with 8 bases between. This CDR3 is built from 14 residues. Germline V gene data show CDR1 as LNHDA and CDR2 as SQIVND (reference sequence). The CDR3 spells CASSWLSSNQPQHF. CDR3 nucleotides: TGTGCCAGTAGTTGGCTCAGTAGCAATCAGCCCCAGCATTTT.

This chain links TRBV7-8 with TRBJ2-3, with TRBD2 matching over 9 bases. J lost 4 bases, V lost 5 bases, and 7 bases had no gene match. Germline CDR1 is SGHVS and CDR2 is FQNEAQ. This CDR3 is built from 15 residues. The CDR3 nucleotides are TGTGCCAGCAGCCAAAGCGGGGGGATGGCAGATACGCAGTATTTT. Protein sequence: CASSQSGGMADTQYF.

This chain uses TRBV18 with TRBJ1-2; perhaps TRBD1 as D (5 bases). CDR1 and CDR2 (germline): KGHSH, LQKENI. V was pared by 3 bases and J by 2 bases, with 7 bases between. CDR3 length equals 13 residues. The CDR3 region has the DNA TGTGCCAGCTCACCGGGGGGGAACTATGGCTACACCTTC. Protein sequence: CASSPGGNYGYTF.

The chain recombines TRBV2 with TRBJ2-7; D is uncertain. Germline CDR1 is SNHLY and CDR2 is FYNNEI. V was shortened by 5 bases and J by 5 bases, with 19 bases between the two germline ends. CDR3 length: 15 amino acids. CDR3 DNA sequence: TGTGCCAGCAGTCGAGACTTGACCTCCGGAGACGAGCAGTACTTC. Protein sequence: CASSRDLTSGDEQYF.

V is TRBV5-6 and J is TRBJ2-1; 14 nucleotides match TRBD2. This CDR3 contains 17 residues. Germline V gene lookup returns CDR1 SGHDT and CDR2 YYEEEE. V lost 4 bases, J lost 9 bases, and 12 bases stayed unmatched. The CDR3 DNA is TGTGCCAGCAGCACCTACCGACTAGCGGGGGGGCTGGGTGAGCAGTTCTTC. Protein: CASSTYRLAGGLGEQFF.

The chain couples TRBV18 to TRBJ1-6, with 7 bases matching TRBD1. The CDR3 loop spans 14 amino acids. Trimming at V came to 4 bases and at J to 10 bases, leaving 7 bases not matched to a gene. Germline V gives CDR1 KGHSH, CDR2 LQKENI. The DNA of the CDR3 is TGTGCCAGCTCACACCGGGACAGCAGATCACCCCTCCACTTT. Protein sequence: CASSHRDSRSPLHF.

This sequence joins TRBV19 and TRBJ1-1, with D perhaps TRBD1 (5 bases). The germline CDR1 and CDR2 sequences are LNHDA and SQIVND (reference sequence). Deletions cut 5 bases from V and 0 bases from J, with 25 bases between. The CDR3 covers 19 residues. In nucleotides, the CDR3 is TGTGCCAGTAGTTCCTTTTACGGCCCCCAGGGCACCATGAACACTGAAGCTTTCTTT. Its translation: CASSSFYGPQGTMNTEAFF.

The sample holds one count of this clone. The chain employs TRBV7-8 and TRBJ2-1; TRBD2 matches 7 bases. Germline V gives CDR1 SGHVS, CDR2 FQNEAQ. V was clipped by 6 bases and J by 3 bases; unmatched bases: 5. The CDR3 totals 14 residues. Written as DNA, the CDR3 is TGTGCCAGCAGGGGAGGACTAGACTACAATGAGCAGTTCTTC. Translating it yields CASRGGLDYNEQFF.

The rearrangement links TRBV7-8 to TRBJ1-2; 8 bases agree with TRBD1. This CDR3 region has 13 residues. Germline V gene lookup returns CDR1 SGHVS and CDR2 FQNEAQ. V gave up 6 bases and J gave up 7 bases; unmatched junction bases: 7. CDR3 in amino acids: CASSLDRVTGYTF. As DNA, the CDR3 is TGTGCCAGCAGTTTGGACAGGGTGACTGGCTACACCTTC.

In the case of this clone: This CDR3 is also generated by other DNA sequences in the sample. V and J are TRBV29-1 and TRBJ2-5; D not resolved. Trimming pared 6 bases from V and 3 bases from J, leaving 11 bases between. In germline, CDR1 is SQVTM, CDR2 ANQGSEA. This CDR3 contains 12 residues. CDR3 in amino acids: CSVDQNEETQYF. For the CDR3, the DNA is TGCAGCGTCGATCAGAACGAAGAGACCCAGTACTTC.

This sequence joins TRBV6-1 and TRBJ1-4; 7 bases align to TRBD1. CDR1 and CDR2 (germline): MNHNS, SASEGT. V lost 8 bases, J lost 6 bases, and 9 bases stayed unmatched. The CDR3 runs to 14 residues. The CDR3 is CASQTGTEDEKLFF. The CDR3, as DNA: TGTGCCAGCCAAACCGGGACAGAAGATGAAAAACTGTTTTTT.